These T cell receptor beta chains were read from a single sample in a study of radiotherapy plus CTLA-4 blockade in lung cancer. Libraries were prepared by immunoSEQ multiplex PCR; TCRdb keeps only in-frame clonotypes and omits some of them. The sample shows over 100,000 clones, around 84% of them seen only once. The source was peripheral blood, collected from a patient treated with radiotherapy plus ipilimumab. These receptors originate from a human donor with non-small cell lung cancer that progressed on radiotherapy plus ipilimumab. Some clones in this sample may be carry-over from other donors' samples. Both conserved end residues are part of each CDR3. A D gene is named only where the DNA matches it firmly. The size of a clone is reported for some rows only, either as once, few or many, or as a class for expanded clones.

d_gene,v_gene,j_gene,abundance,CDR3aa,CDR3nt
-,TRBV6-5,TRBJ2-3,once,CASSYSSSNTQYF,TGTGCCAGCAGTTACTCCTCAAGCAATACGCAGTATTTT
-,TRBV19,TRBJ1-2,once,CASSIGGVNYGYTF,TGTGCCAGTAGTATAGGAGGGGTAAACTATGGCTACACCTTC
TRBD1,TRBV30,TRBJ1-4,-,CAWSGQGGEKLFF,TGTGCCTGGTCGGGACAGGGGGGAGAAAAACTGTTTTTT
-,TRBV19,TRBJ1-5,-,CASSIFGANQPQHF,TGTGCCAGTAGTATTTTCGGAGCCAATCAGCCCCAGCATTTT
-,TRBV14,TRBJ2-5,-,CASSPPAGRETQYF,TGTGCCAGCAGTCCTCCGGCGGGGAGGGAGACCCAGTACTTC
-,TRBV4-3,TRBJ2-1,-,CASSQDRVGLGYNEQFF,TGCGCCAGCAGCCAAGATCGGGTGGGGCTAGGCTACAATGAGCAGTTCTTC
-,TRBV18,TRBJ1-2,once,CASSPQKRVNYGYTF,TGTGCCAGCTCACCACAGAAACGGGTTAACTATGGCTACACCTTC
TRBD1,TRBV2,TRBJ2-7,-,CASSYRDSEQYF,TGTGCCAGCAGTTACCGGGACAGCGAGCAGTACTTC
-,TRBV28,TRBJ2-7,-,CASSLDGKTYEQYF,TGTGCCAGCAGTTTAGACGGAAAAACCTACGAGCAGTACTTC
TRBD2,TRBV7-2,TRBJ2-7,-,CASSFETSGGFYEQYF,TGTGCCAGCAGCTTCGAGACTAGCGGGGGGTTCTACGAGCAGTACTTC
-,TRBV28,TRBJ1-4,-,CASSYGGEKLFF,TGTGCCAGCAGTTACGGGGGTGAAAAACTGTTTTTT
-,TRBV12-5,TRBJ1-1,-,CASGGPPGRFGGSREGEAFF,TGTGCTAGTGGTGGTCCGCCAGGGAGATTTGGAGGGAGCCGCGAGGGTGAAGCTTTCTTT
TRBD1,TRBV2,TRBJ2-5,-,CASSTGGRRETQYF,TGTGCCAGCAGTACAGGGGGAAGAAGAGAGACCCAGTACTTC
-,TRBV5-1,TRBJ2-3,-,CASSLVDYATDTQYF,TGCGCCAGCAGCTTGGTGGACTACGCGACAGATACGCAGTATTTT
-,TRBV20-1,TRBJ1-1,-,CSASLGSEAFF,TGCAGTGCTAGTCTCGGATCGGAAGCTTTCTTT
-,TRBV6-5,TRBJ1-1,-,CASHLTGTGDTEAFF,TGTGCCAGTCACCTCACAGGGACGGGGGACACTGAAGCTTTCTTT
TRBD1,TRBV6-1,TRBJ2-1,-,CASSEVGQGWNEQFF,TGTGCCAGCAGTGAAGTAGGACAGGGATGGAATGAGCAGTTCTTC
TRBD2,TRBV5-1,TRBJ2-1,-,CASSLMSGGDYSYNEQFF,TGCGCCAGCAGCTTGATGAGCGGGGGTGATTACTCCTACAATGAGCAGTTCTTC
TRBD2,TRBV7-2,TRBJ2-7,-,CASSSGTTPYEQYF,TGTGCCAGCAGTTCCGGGACTACCCCCTACGAGCAGTACTTC
TRBD1,TRBV13,TRBJ2-7,-,CASSRDRAYEQYF,TGTGCCAGCAGCCGGGACAGAGCCTACGAGCAGTACTTC
-,TRBV19,TRBJ2-7,-,CASARQALAYEQYF,TGTGCCAGTGCGAGACAGGCATTAGCCTACGAGCAGTACTTC
-,TRBV30,TRBJ2-1,-,CAWSRGSYNEQFF,TGTGCCTGGAGTCGGGGGTCCTACAATGAGCAGTTCTTC
-,TRBV10-3,TRBJ1-4,few,CAISDWGANEKLFF,TGTGCCATCAGTGATTGGGGGGCTAATGAAAAACTGTTTTTT
TRBD1,TRBV5-1,TRBJ1-1,-,CASSPGQHNTEAFF,TGCGCCAGCAGCCCGGGACAGCATAACACTGAAGCTTTCTTT
-,TRBV5-1,TRBJ2-1,-,CASSLTNNEQFF,TGCGCCAGCAGCTTAACCAACAATGAGCAGTTCTTC
TRBD1,TRBV18,TRBJ1-1,-,CASSRQGDTEAFF,TGTGCCAGCTCTCGACAGGGGGACACTGAAGCTTTCTTT
-,TRBV7-6,TRBJ2-7,-,CASSLGGQREQYF,TGTGCCAGCAGCTTAGGTGGACAGCGCGAGCAGTACTTC
-,TRBV28,TRBJ1-6,-,CASIARRNSYNSPLHF,TGTGCCAGCATCGCCCGCAGGAACTCCTATAATTCACCCCTCCACTTT
TRBD1,TRBV7-2,TRBJ2-7,-,CASSFDRERYEQYF,TGTGCCAGCAGCTTCGACAGGGAGCGCTACGAGCAGTACTTC
-,TRBV15,TRBJ2-2,-,CATSRVSRVGTGELFF,TGTGCCACCAGCAGAGTAAGCAGGGTAGGCACCGGGGAGCTGTTTTTT
-,TRBV12-5,TRBJ2-7,-,CASGKGQNYEQYF,TGTGCTAGTGGAAAAGGGCAGAACTACGAGCAGTACTTC
-,TRBV15,TRBJ1-2,-,CATSRERGQYGYTF,TGTGCCACCAGCAGAGAGCGCGGACAGTATGGCTACACCTTC
-,TRBV7-9,TRBJ2-1,once,CASSLWGLHGGEQFF,TGTGCCAGCAGCTTATGGGGCCTCCACGGCGGTGAGCAGTTCTTC
-,TRBV7-3,TRBJ1-1,-,CASSAQGALGTEAFF,TGTGCCAGCAGCGCTCAAGGGGCCCTGGGCACTGAAGCTTTCTTT
-,TRBV6-6,TRBJ1-1,few,CASSLTENTEAFF,TGTGCCAGCAGTTTGACAGAAAACACTGAAGCTTTCTTT